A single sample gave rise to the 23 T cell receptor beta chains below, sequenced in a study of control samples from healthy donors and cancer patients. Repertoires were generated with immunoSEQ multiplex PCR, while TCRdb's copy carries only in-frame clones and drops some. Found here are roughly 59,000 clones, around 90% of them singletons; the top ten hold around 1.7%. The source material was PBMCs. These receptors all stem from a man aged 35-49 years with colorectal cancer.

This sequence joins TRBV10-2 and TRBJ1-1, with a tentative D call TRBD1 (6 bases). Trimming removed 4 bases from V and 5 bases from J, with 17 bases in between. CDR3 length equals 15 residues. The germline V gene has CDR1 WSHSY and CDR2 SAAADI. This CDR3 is CASSVVRGPGTEAFF. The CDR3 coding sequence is TGCGCCAGCAGTGTGGTCCGGGGGCCTGGGACTGAAGCTTTCTTT.

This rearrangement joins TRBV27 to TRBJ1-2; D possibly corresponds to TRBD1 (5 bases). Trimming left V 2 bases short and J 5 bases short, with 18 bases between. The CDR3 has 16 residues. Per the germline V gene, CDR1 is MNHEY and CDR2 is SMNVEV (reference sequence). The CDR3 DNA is TGTGCCAGCAGTTTACTCCGAGGAGGCGACAGATATGGCTACACCTTC. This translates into CASSLLRGGDRYGYTF.

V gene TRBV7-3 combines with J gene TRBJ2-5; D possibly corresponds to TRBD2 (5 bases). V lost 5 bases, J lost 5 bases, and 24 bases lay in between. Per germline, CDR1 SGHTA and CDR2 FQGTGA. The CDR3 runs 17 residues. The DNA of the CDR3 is TGTGCCAGCAGCCCCTCCGGCAGCGGCAGCCTTCAGGAGACCCAGTACTTC. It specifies CASSPSGSGSLQETQYF.

Here the CDR3 DNA reads TGTGCCAGCAGCCAAGAACTAGCGGCATACAATGAGCAGTTCTTC. It encodes CASSQELAAYNEQFF. V and J are TRBV3-1 (or the pseudogene TRBV3-2) and TRBJ2-1; 8 nucleotides align to TRBD2. Trimming cost V 0 bases and J 4 bases; bases outside gene matches: 2. There are 15 residues in the CDR3. Germline loops: CDR1 LGHDT, CDR2 YNNKEL (reference sequence).

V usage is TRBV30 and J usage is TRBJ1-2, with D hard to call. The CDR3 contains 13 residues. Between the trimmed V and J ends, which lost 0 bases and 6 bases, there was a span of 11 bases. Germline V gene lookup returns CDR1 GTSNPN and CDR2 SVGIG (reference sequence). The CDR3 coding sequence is TGTGCCTGGAGTGTCATGGGCGGTGATGGCTACACCTTC. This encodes CAWSVMGGDGYTF.

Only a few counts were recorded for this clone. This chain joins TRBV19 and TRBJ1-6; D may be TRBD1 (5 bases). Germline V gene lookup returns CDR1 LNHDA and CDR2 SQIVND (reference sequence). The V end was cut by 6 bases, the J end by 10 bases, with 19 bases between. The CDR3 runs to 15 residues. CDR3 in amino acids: CASSPPPRGNSPLHF. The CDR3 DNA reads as TGTGCCAGTAGCCCCCCGCCAAGGGGCAACTCACCCCTCCACTTT.

The CDR3 bases are TGTGCCAGCAGCTTAGGGAACTATGGCTACACCTTC. Its translation: CASSLGNYGYTF. The V gene is TRBV7-2, the J gene TRBJ1-2; no reliable D call. The V gene lost 1 base and the J gene lost 2 bases, with 2 bases spanning the gap. The V gene's germline CDR1 is SGHTA and CDR2 FQGNSA. The CDR3 totals 12 residues.

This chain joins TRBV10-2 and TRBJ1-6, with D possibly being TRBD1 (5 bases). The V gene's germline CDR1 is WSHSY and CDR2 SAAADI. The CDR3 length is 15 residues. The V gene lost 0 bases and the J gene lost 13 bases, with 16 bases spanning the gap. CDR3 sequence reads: CASSESWGSYYPLHF. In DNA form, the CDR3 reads TGCGCCAGCAGTGAGTCGTGGGGCAGTTATTATCCCCTCCACTTT.

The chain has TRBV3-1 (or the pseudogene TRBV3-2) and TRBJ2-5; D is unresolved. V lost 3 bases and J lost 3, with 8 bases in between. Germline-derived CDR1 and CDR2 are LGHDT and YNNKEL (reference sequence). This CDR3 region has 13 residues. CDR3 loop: CASSQTEKETQYF. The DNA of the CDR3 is TGTGCCAGCAGCCAGACGGAGAAAGAGACCCAGTACTTC.

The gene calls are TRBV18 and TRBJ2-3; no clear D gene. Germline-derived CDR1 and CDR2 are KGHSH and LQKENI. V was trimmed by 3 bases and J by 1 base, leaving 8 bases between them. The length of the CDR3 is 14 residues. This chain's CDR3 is CASSPATGTDTQYF. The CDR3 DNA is TGTGCCAGCTCACCGGCGACTGGCACAGATACGCAGTATTTT. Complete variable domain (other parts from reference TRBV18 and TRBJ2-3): NAGVMQNPRHLVRRRGQEARLRCSPMKGHSHVYWYRQLPEEGLKFMVYLQKENIIDESGMPKERFSAEFPKEGPSILRIQQVVRGDSAAYFCASSPATGTDTQYFGPGTRLTVL.

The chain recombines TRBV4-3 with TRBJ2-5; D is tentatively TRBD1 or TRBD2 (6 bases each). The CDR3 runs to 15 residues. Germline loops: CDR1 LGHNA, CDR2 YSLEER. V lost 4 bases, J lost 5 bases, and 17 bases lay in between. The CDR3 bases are TGCGCCAGCAGCCCCGAGGGGGGCCGGGGGGAGACCCAGTACTTC. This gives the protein CASSPEGGRGETQYF.

The chain's CDR3 is CASSLEGGRGGYTF. DNA for the CDR3: TGTGCCAGCAGCTTAGAAGGAGGAAGGGGCGGCTACACCTTC. This chain uses TRBV11-2 with TRBJ1-2; weak D call: TRBD1 (5 bases). V lost 0 bases and J lost 8, with 13 bases in between. This CDR3 region has 14 residues. Germline V gives CDR1 SGHAT, CDR2 FQNNGV.

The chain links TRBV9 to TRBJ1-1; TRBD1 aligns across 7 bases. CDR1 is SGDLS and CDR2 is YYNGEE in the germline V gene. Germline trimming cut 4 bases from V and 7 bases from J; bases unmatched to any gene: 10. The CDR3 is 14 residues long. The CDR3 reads CASSPRTGEREAFF. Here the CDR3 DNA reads TGTGCCAGCAGCCCTCGGACAGGCGAACGTGAAGCTTTCTTT.

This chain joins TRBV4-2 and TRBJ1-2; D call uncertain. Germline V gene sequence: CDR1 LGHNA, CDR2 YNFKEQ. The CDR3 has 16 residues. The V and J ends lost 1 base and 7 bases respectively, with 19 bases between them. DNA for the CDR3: TGTGCCAGCAGCCAAGCTTGGCGGATCCGCCGTGGTGGCTACACCTTC. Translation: CASSQAWRIRRGGYTF.

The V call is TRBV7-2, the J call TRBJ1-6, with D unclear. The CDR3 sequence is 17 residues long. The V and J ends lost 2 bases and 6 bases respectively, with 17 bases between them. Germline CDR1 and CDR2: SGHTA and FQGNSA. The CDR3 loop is CASSLFRSRTSNSPLHF. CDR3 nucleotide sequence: TGTGCCAGCAGCTTATTCAGGTCAAGAACCTCTAATTCACCCCTCCACTTT.

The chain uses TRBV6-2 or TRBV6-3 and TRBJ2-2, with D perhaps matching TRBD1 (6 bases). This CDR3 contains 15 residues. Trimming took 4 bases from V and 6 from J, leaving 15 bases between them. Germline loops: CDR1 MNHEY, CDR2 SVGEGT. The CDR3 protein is CASSFTGFWSGELFF. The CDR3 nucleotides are TGTGCCAGCAGTTTCACAGGGTTTTGGTCCGGGGAGCTGTTTTTT.

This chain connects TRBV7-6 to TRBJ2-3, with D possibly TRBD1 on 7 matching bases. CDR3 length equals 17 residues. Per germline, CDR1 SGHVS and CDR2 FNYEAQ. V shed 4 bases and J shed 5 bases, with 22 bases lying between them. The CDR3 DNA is TGTGCCAGCAGCTCAACACAGACAGGGTCGGGGGTAGATACGCAGTATTTT. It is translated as CASSSTQTGSGVDTQYF.

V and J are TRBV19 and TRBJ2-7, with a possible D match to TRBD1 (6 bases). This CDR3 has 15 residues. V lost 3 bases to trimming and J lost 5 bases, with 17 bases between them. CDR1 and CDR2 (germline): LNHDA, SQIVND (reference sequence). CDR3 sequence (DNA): TGTGCCAGTAGTATGAGAGGACAGTGGGGCGACGAGCAGTACTTC. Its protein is CASSMRGQWGDEQYF.

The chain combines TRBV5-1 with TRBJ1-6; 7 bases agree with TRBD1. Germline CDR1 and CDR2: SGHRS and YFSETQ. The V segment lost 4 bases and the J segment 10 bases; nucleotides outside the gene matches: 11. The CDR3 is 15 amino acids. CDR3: CASSLTGDFGSPLHF. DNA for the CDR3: TGCGCCAGCAGCCTAACAGGGGATTTCGGATCACCCCTCCACTTT.

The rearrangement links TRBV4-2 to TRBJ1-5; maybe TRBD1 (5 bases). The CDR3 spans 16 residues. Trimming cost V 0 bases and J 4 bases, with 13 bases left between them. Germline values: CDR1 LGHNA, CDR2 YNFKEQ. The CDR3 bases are TGTGCCAGCAGCCAAGATGCGGCAGGGCGAAATCAGCCCCAGCATTTT. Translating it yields CASSQDAAGRNQPQHF.

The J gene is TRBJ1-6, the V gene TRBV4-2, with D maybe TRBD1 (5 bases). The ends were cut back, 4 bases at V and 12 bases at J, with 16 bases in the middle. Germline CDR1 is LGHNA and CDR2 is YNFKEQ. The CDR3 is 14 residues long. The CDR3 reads CASSPRDVNGPLHF. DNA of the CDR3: TGTGCCAGCAGCCCACGGGACGTTAACGGACCCCTCCACTTT.

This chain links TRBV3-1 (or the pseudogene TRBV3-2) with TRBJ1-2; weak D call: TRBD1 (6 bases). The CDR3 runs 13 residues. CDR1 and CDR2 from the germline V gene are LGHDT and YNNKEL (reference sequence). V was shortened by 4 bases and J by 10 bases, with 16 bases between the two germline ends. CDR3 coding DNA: TGTGCCAGCAGCCTAGCCGAGACAGGTATCTACACCTTC. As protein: CASSLAETGIYTF.

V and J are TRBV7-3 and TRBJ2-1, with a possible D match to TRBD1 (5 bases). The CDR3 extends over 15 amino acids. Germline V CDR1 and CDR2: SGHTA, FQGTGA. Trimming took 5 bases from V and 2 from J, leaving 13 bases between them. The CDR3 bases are TGTGCCAGCAGCCCCTCGGCAGGGACCTACAATGAGCAGTTCTTC. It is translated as CASSPSAGTYNEQFF.